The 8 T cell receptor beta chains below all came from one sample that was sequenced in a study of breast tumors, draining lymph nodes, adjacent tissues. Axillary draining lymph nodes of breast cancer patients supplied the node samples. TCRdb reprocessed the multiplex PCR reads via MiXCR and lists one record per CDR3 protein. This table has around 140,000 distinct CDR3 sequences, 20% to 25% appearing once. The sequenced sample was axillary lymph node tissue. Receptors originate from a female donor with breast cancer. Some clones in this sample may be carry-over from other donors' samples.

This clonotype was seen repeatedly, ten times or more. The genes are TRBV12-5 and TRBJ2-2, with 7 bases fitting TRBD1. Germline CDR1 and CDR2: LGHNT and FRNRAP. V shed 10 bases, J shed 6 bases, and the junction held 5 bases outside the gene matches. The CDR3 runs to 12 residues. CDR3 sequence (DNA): TGTGCTACTAGACAGGGTGCCGGGGAGCTGTTTTTT. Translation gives CATRQGAGELFF.

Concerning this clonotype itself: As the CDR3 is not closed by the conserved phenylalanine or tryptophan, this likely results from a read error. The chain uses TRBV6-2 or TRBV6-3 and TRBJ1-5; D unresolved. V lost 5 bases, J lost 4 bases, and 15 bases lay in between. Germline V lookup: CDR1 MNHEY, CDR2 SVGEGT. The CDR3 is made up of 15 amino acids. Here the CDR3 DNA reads TGTGCCAGCAGTCCCGGGCCCTTTCCTAATCAGCCCCAGCATCTT. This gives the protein CASSPGPFPNQPQHL.

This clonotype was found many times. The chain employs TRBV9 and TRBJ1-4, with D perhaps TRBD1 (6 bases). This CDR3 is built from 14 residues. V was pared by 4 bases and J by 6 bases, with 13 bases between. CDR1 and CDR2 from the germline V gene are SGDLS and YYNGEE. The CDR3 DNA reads TGTGCCAGCAGCCGGGACACCCGGGATGAAAAACTGTTTTTT. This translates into CASSRDTRDEKLFF.

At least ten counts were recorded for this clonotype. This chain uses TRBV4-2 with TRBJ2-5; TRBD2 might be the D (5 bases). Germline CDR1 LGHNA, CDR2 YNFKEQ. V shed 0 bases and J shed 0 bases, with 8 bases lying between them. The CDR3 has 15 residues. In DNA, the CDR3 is TGTGCCAGCAGCCAAGATACGGGGTACCAAGAGACCCAGTACTTC. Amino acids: CASSQDTGYQETQYF.

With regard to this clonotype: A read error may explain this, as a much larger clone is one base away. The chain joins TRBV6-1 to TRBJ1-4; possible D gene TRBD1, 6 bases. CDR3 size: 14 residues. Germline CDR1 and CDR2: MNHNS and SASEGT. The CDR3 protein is CASSPTGRFEKLLF. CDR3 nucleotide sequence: TGTGCCAGCAGTCCCACAGGGAGATTTGAAAAACTGCTTTTT.

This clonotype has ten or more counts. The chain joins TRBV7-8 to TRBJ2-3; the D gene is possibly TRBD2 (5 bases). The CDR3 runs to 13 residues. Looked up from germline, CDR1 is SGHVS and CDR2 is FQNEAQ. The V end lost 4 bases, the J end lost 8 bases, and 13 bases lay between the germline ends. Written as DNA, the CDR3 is TGTGCCAGCAGCTCCCGGCGGACTGTTACGCAGTATTTT. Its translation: CASSSRRTVTQYF.

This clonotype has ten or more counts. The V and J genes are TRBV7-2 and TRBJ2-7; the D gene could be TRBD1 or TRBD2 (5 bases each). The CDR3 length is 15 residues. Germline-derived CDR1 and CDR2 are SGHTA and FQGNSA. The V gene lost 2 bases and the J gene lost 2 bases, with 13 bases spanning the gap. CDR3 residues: CASSLPGIRAYEQYF. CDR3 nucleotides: TGTGCCAGCAGCTTACCGGGGATCAGGGCCTACGAGCAGTACTTC.

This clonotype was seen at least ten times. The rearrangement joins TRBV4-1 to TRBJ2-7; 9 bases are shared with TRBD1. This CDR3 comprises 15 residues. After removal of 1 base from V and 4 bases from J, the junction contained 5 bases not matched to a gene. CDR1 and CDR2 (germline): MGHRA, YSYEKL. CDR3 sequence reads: CASSQGYGQGYEQYF. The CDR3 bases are TGCGCCAGCAGCCAAGGGTATGGACAGGGGTACGAGCAGTACTTC.